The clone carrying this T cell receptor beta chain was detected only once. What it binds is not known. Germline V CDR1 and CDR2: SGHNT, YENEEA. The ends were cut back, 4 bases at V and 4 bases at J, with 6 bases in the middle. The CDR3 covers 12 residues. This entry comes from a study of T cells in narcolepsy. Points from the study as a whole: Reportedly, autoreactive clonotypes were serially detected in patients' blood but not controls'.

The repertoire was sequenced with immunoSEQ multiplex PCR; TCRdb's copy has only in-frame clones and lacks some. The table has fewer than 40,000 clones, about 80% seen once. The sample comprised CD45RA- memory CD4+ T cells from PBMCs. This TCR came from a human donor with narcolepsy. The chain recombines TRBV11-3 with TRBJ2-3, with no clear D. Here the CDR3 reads CASSSVSDTQYF. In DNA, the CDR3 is TGTGCCAGCAGCTCCGTATCAGATACGCAGTATTTT.